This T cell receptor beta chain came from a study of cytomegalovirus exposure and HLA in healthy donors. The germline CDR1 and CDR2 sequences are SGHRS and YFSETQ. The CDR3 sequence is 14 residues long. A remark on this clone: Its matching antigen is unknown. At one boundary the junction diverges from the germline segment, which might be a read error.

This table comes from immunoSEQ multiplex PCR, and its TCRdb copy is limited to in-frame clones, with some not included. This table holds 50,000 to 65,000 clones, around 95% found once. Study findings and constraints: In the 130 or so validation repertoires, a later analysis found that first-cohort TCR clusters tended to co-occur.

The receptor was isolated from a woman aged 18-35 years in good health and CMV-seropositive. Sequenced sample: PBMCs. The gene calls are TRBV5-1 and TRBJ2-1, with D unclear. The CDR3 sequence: CASSRGDSFNEQFF. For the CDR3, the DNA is TGCGCCAGCAGCCGAGGAGACTCCTTCAATGAGCAGTTCTTC. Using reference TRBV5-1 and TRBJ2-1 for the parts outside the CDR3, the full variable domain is KAGVTQTPRYLIKTRGQQVTLSCSPISGHRSVSWYQQTPGQGLQFLFEYFSETQRNKGNFPGRFSGRQFSNSRSEMNVSTLELGDSALYLCASSRGDSFNEQFFGPGTRLTVL.